These 4 T cell receptor beta chains were sequenced from one sample in a study of T cell responses to AZD1222 COVID-19 vaccine. The data were produced by immunoSEQ multiplex PCR, yet TCRdb's version contains in-frame clones alone and is incomplete. The sample has about 70,000 clones, under 90% seen once; the top ten hold about 6.5%. The specimen was peripheral blood, collected 28 days after the second AZD1222 dose. The receptors stem from an adult who received the AZD1222 COVID-19 vaccine.

The V call is TRBV28, the J call TRBJ1-6; no definite D call. This CDR3 comprises 14 residues. Germline V CDR1 and CDR2: MDHEN, SYDVKM. Trimming left V 6 bases short and J 4 bases short, with 10 bases between. In DNA form, the CDR3 reads TGTGCCAGCAGCCCGGGCCCTTATAATTCACCCCTCCACTTT. Amino acid sequence: CASSPGPYNSPLHF.

The sample holds a few counts of this clone. The chain uses TRBV7-9 and TRBJ1-6; 7 bases align to TRBD1. This CDR3 is built from 14 residues. Germline CDR1 is SEHNR and CDR2 is FQNEAQ (reference sequence). J was trimmed by 9 bases and V by 6 bases; bases with no gene match: 8. CDR3 loop: CASRQDRTGSPLHF. CDR3 DNA: TGTGCCAGCAGACAGGACAGGACGGGTTCACCCCTCCACTTT.

The rearrangement uses TRBV3-1 (or the pseudogene TRBV3-2) and TRBJ1-2; 10 bases fit TRBD1. Germline CDR1 is LGHDT and CDR2 is YNNKEL (reference sequence). J was trimmed by 4 bases and V by 4 bases; bases with no gene match: 3. CDR3 length: 14 residues. DNA of the CDR3: TGTGCCAGCAGCCCGACAGGGGGCGGCTATGGCTACACCTTC. Translated, it gives CASSPTGGGYGYTF.

The V call is TRBV5-5, the J call TRBJ2-1; D not resolved. The CDR3 contains 14 residues. Trimming took off 7 bases at V and 8 bases at J, with 19 bases between the two ends. Per germline, CDR1 SGHKS and CDR2 YYEKEE (reference sequence). The CDR3 reads CASLVVGLSDEQFF. In DNA, the CDR3 is TGTGCCAGCCTCGTTGTCGGGCTTTCCGATGAGCAGTTCTTC.